These 28 T cell receptor beta chains originate from one sample sequenced in a study of T cell responses to AZD1222 COVID-19 vaccine. Measured with immunoSEQ multiplex PCR; TCRdb has only the in-frame clones, and not every one. The data hold roughly 48,000 clones, with around 89% observed a single time. This specimen consisted of peripheral blood, obtained 28 days after the second AZD1222 dose. The origin of the receptors is an adult who received the AZD1222 COVID-19 vaccine.

The chain carries TRBV11-2 and TRBJ1-3; D is undetermined. Per germline, CDR1 SGHAT and CDR2 FQNNGV. V was cut by 0 bases and J by 0 bases, with 12 bases left in between. The CDR3 spans 17 residues. This CDR3 reads CASSLDLPKLSGNTIYF. CDR3 bases: TGTGCCAGCAGCTTAGATCTCCCAAAGCTCTCTGGAAACACCATATATTTT.

The rearrangement uses TRBV5-1 and TRBJ1-2; maybe TRBD1 (6 bases). This CDR3 has 15 residues. Trimming cost V 4 bases and J 3 bases, with 16 bases left between them. Per the germline V gene, CDR1 is SGHRS and CDR2 is YFSETQ. Here the CDR3 DNA reads TGCGCCAGCAGCGCCGTACAGGGTGAGGACTATGGCTACACCTTC. The encoded protein is CASSAVQGEDYGYTF. Full variable domain (rest looked up from reference TRBV5-1 and TRBJ1-2): KAGVTQTPRYLIKTRGQQVTLSCSPISGHRSVSWYQQTPGQGLQFLFEYFSETQRNKGNFPGRFSGRQFSNSRSEMNVSTLELGDSALYLCASSAVQGEDYGYTFGSGTRLTVV.

The CDR3 region has the DNA TGTGCCACCAGCAGAGACGAGGGGTATACTGAAGCTTTCTTT. It translates to CATSRDEGYTEAFF. J is TRBJ1-1 and V is TRBV15, with D possibly TRBD1 on 5 matching bases. Trimming removed 0 bases at V and 5 bases at J, with 10 bases between. The CDR3 totals 14 residues. The germline CDR1 and CDR2 sequences are LNHNV and YYDKDF (reference sequence).

The chain has TRBV7-2 and TRBJ1-5; 7 nucleotides align to TRBD1. V shed 3 bases and J 0 bases; nucleotides not matched to a gene: 2. Germline V gene sequence: CDR1 SGHTA, CDR2 FQGNSA. There are 15 residues in the CDR3. CDR3 residues: CASSFRGYSNQPQHF. DNA of the CDR3: TGTGCCAGCAGCTTCAGGGGGTATAGCAATCAGCCCCAGCATTTT.

CDR3 nucleotides: TGTGCCAGTAGTATGACAGGGCGGACTGAAGCTTTCTTT. Protein product: CASSMTGRTEAFF. The chain employs TRBV19 and TRBJ1-1, with 7 positions matching TRBD1. The germline V gene encodes CDR1 LNHDA and CDR2 SQIVND (reference sequence). The CDR3 extends over 13 amino acids. The trim removed 3 bases at V and 5 bases at J, leaving 3 bases unmatched.

The chain couples TRBV3-1 (or the pseudogene TRBV3-2) to TRBJ1-2; maybe TRBD1 (5 bases). Trimming shortened V by 0 bases and J by 6 bases, and 8 bases separated the two germline ends. CDR3 length equals 13 residues. The germline V gene has CDR1 LGHDT and CDR2 YNNKEL (reference sequence). This CDR3 is CASSQDGQNGYTF. In DNA, the CDR3 is TGTGCCAGCAGCCAAGATGGACAAAATGGCTACACCTTC.

CDR3 loop: CASRGLAGVVGELFF. CDR3 bases: TGTGCCAGCAGGGGACTAGCGGGAGTGGTCGGGGAGCTGTTTTTT. V is TRBV6-5 and J is TRBJ2-2; TRBD2 matches 14 bases. The length of the CDR3 is 15 residues. Unmatched junction bases numbered 4, after V lost 6 bases and J lost 7 bases. The V gene's germline CDR1 is MNHEY and CDR2 SVGAGI.

The V call is TRBV7-2, the J call TRBJ2-7; no clear D gene. This CDR3 is built from 14 residues. Looked up from germline, CDR1 is SGHTA and CDR2 is FQGNSA. V lost 1 base to trimming and J lost 0 bases, with 7 bases between them. The chain's CDR3 is CASSLGTVSYEQYF. The CDR3 region has the DNA TGTGCCAGCAGCTTAGGGACGGTCTCCTACGAGCAGTACTTC.

The sample holds a few counts of this clone. The genes are TRBV7-9 and TRBJ1-6; possibly TRBD1 for D (5 bases). V gave up 1 base and J gave up 9 bases, with 16 bases separating them. The germline gives CDR1 SEHNR, CDR2 FQNEAQ (reference sequence). This CDR3 is 16 amino acids long. CDR3 protein: CASSLEGAFPSSPLHF. CDR3 coding DNA: TGTGCCAGCAGCTTAGAAGGGGCCTTTCCGAGTTCACCCCTCCACTTT.

The J gene is TRBJ1-4, the V gene TRBV5-4; tentatively, D is TRBD1 (6 bases). The CDR3 has 15 amino acids. CDR1 and CDR2 from the germline V gene are SGHNT and YYREEE (reference sequence). Trimming pared 2 bases from V and 1 base from J, leaving 9 bases between. As DNA, the CDR3 is TGTGCCAGCAGCTTAGCACAGGGAACTAATGAAAAACTGTTTTTT. Its protein product is CASSLAQGTNEKLFF.

The rearrangement uses TRBV5-1 and TRBJ2-1, with D tentatively TRBD1 or TRBD2 (5 bases each). The CDR3 spans 17 residues. Trimming removed 0 bases at V and 0 bases at J, with 13 bases between. Germline V gene data show CDR1 as SGHRS and CDR2 as YFSETQ. The CDR3 DNA reads TGCGCCAGCAGCTTGGCCGGTGGGACGAGCTCCTACAATGAGCAGTTCTTC. Residues: CASSLAGGTSSYNEQFF.

The chain recombines TRBV6-2 or TRBV6-3 with TRBJ2-1; the match to TRBD2 covers 7 bases. CDR1 and CDR2 (germline): MNHEY, SVGEGT. The length of the CDR3 is 13 residues. V gave up 2 bases and J gave up 15 bases; unmatched junction bases: 10. The CDR3 loop is CASSYVFGEGGFF. The CDR3 DNA is TGTGCCAGCAGTTACGTCTTTGGGGAGGGTGGGTTCTTC.

This chain connects TRBV10-3 to TRBJ2-1, with D possibly matching TRBD1 (6 bases). The V end lost 3 bases, the J end lost 5 bases, and 8 bases lay between the germline ends. Germline CDR1 ENHRY, CDR2 SYGVKD. The CDR3 length is 13 residues. The DNA of the CDR3 is TGTGCCATCAGTGAAGGACAGCACAATGAGCAGTTCTTC. The encoded protein is CAISEGQHNEQFF.

The V and J genes are TRBV5-6 and TRBJ2-7; no clear D. The V gene's germline CDR1 is SGHDT and CDR2 YYEEEE. V lost 4 bases to trimming and J lost 2 bases, with 16 bases between them. The CDR3 is 15 amino acids. In nucleotides, the CDR3 is TGTGCCAGCAGCGCACCTCACGGACGAACCTACGAGCAGTACTTC. Translating it yields CASSAPHGRTYEQYF.

This sequence joins TRBV7-2 and TRBJ2-1; D uncertain. V lost 4 bases, J lost 8 bases, and 15 bases lay in between. CDR3 length equals 14 residues. Germline CDR1 and CDR2: SGHTA and FQGNSA. The CDR3 loop is CASSWVGTSDEQFF. The CDR3 bases are TGTGCCAGCAGCTGGGTTGGAACGTCGGATGAGCAGTTCTTC.

This clone appeared a single time. The chain combines TRBV6-5 with TRBJ1-3; no definite D call. Germline V gene lookup returns CDR1 MNHEY and CDR2 SVGAGI. The CDR3 length is 14 residues. Trimming shortened V by 2 bases and J by 3 bases, and 8 bases separated the two germline ends. CDR3 amino acids: CASSYTGYGNTIYF. As DNA, the CDR3 is TGTGCCAGCAGTTACACGGGGTATGGAAACACCATATATTTT.

The chain has TRBV11-3 and TRBJ2-1; tentatively, D is TRBD2 (7 bases). The length of the CDR3 is 14 residues. Between the trimmed V and J ends, which lost 5 bases and 3 bases, there was a span of 11 bases. Germline assignment: CDR1 SGHNT and CDR2 YENEEA. The CDR3 sequence: CASSPGGHYNEQFF. In DNA, the CDR3 is TGTGCCAGCAGCCCGGGGGGCCACTACAATGAGCAGTTCTTC.

Here the CDR3 DNA reads TGTGCCAGCAGCCCCAGGGGTTACGAGCAGTACTTC. Its protein is CASSPRGYEQYF. The rearrangement uses TRBV11-2 and TRBJ2-7; possible D gene TRBD1, 6 bases. The length of the CDR3 is 12 residues. V was shortened by 5 bases and J by 4 bases, with 9 bases between the two germline ends. Per germline, CDR1 SGHAT and CDR2 FQNNGV.

V gene TRBV4-2 combines with J gene TRBJ2-7; 9 bases align to TRBD2. Germline V gene lookup returns CDR1 LGHNA and CDR2 YNFKEQ. The CDR3 loop spans 19 amino acids. V lost 3 bases to trimming and J lost 0 bases; unmatched junction nucleotides: 15. CDR3 residues: CASSQAREEREESSYEQYF. In nucleotides, the CDR3 is TGTGCCAGCAGCCAGGCCCGTGAGGAGCGGGAGGAATCCTCCTACGAGCAGTACTTC.

The chain couples TRBV18 to TRBJ2-2, with a tentative D call TRBD1 (5 bases). This CDR3 region has 13 residues. Trimming left V 6 bases short and J 5 bases short, with 10 bases between. The V gene's germline CDR1 is KGHSH and CDR2 LQKENI. The CDR3 sequence: CASSPDRTGELFF. The CDR3 DNA is TGTGCCAGCTCGCCTGACAGAACCGGGGAGCTGTTTTTT.

The V call is TRBV15, the J call TRBJ1-1, with TRBD1 as a possible D gene (5 bases). CDR1 is LNHNV, CDR2 YYDKDF, per germline (reference sequence). The CDR3 is 14 residues long. With 2 bases removed from V and 7 bases from J, the gap between germline ends came to 14 bases. As DNA, the CDR3 is TGTGCCACCAGCAGATTCCGAGACAGCAATGAAGCTTTCTTT. It encodes CATSRFRDSNEAFF. Combining the CDR3 with reference TRBV15 and TRBJ1-1 gives the whole variable domain DAMVIQNPRYQVTQFGKPVTLSCSQTLNHNVMYWYQQKSSQAPKLLFHYYDKDFNNEADTPDNFQSRRPNTSFCFLDIRSPGLGDTAMYLCATSRFRDSNEAFFGQGTRLTVV.

The chain is built from TRBV4-1 and TRBJ2-7, with D perhaps TRBD2 (6 bases). The CDR3 covers 17 residues. V was trimmed by 1 base and J by 2 bases, leaving 18 bases between them. Germline-derived CDR1 and CDR2 are MGHRA and YSYEKL. The CDR3 nucleotides are TGCGCCAGCAGCCAAGTTCGCCGGGGGAACCGACCCTACGAGCAGTACTTC. This translates into CASSQVRRGNRPYEQYF.

V is TRBV28 and J is TRBJ1-1, with TRBD1 matching over 8 bases. The CDR3 contains 16 residues. Per germline, CDR1 MDHEN and CDR2 SYDVKM. The J segment lost 3 bases and the V segment lost 4 bases, leaving 10 bases of the junction unmatched. The CDR3 is CASSSRDRLIYTEAFF. The DNA of the CDR3 is TGTGCCAGCAGTTCACGGGACAGGCTGATTTACACTGAAGCTTTCTTT. Together with reference TRBV28 and TRBJ1-1, the CDR3 gives the full variable domain: DVKVTQSSRYLVKRTGEKVFLECVQDMDHENMFWYRQDPGLGLRLIYFSYDVKMKEKGDIPEGYSVSREKKERFSLILESASTNQTSMYLCASSSRDRLIYTEAFFGQGTRLTVV.

The chain is built from TRBV29-1 and TRBJ2-4; D unclear. Trimming took 6 bases from V and 1 from J, leaving 13 bases between them. CDR1 SQVTM and CDR2 ANQGSEA come from the germline V gene. This CDR3 region has 14 residues. CDR3 sequence: CSVEPEYAKNIQYF. CDR3 in DNA: TGCAGCGTGGAACCGGAGTATGCCAAAAACATTCAGTACTTC. Full variable domain (remainder filled in from reference TRBV29-1 and TRBJ2-4): SAVISQKPSRDICQRGTSLTIQCQVDSQVTMMFWYRQQPGQSLTLIATANQGSEATYESGFVIDKFPISRPNLTFSTLTVSNMSPEDSSIYLCSVEPEYAKNIQYFGAGTRLSVL.

This chain connects TRBV20-1 to TRBJ2-5; D is ambiguous. This CDR3 is built from 11 residues. Trimming took 6 bases from V and 5 from J, leaving 10 bases between them. CDR1 and CDR2 from the germline V gene are DFQATT and SNEGSKA (reference sequence). CDR3 nucleotides: TGCAGTGCGTCAAAAAGGGAGACCCAGTACTTC. This encodes CSASKRETQYF.

This chain connects TRBV24-1 to TRBJ2-1; D unresolved. V gave up 2 bases and J gave up 8 bases, with 6 bases separating them. The CDR3 contains 12 residues. CDR1 is KGHDR and CDR2 is SFDVKD in the germline V gene. As DNA, the CDR3 is TGTGCCACCAGTGATTCGAAGGATGAGCAGTTCTTC. Translating gives CATSDSKDEQFF.

J is TRBJ1-2 and V is TRBV2; 7 bases fit TRBD1. This CDR3 is built from 16 residues. V lost 7 bases, J lost 1 base, and 12 bases stayed unmatched. Germline V lookup: CDR1 SNHLY, CDR2 FYNNEI. The CDR3 coding sequence is TGTGCCAGCACTCGTTTCGTGGGACAGCTTAACTATGGCTACACCTTC. Encoded protein: CASTRFVGQLNYGYTF.

This clone was seen more than once but under ten times. The chain links TRBV3-1 (or the pseudogene TRBV3-2) to TRBJ2-7; D is uncertain. Germline V gives CDR1 LGHDT, CDR2 YNNKEL (reference sequence). V was clipped by 2 bases and J by 0 bases, with 11 bases between them. This CDR3 has 15 amino acids. The CDR3 sequence: CASSQSLSSSYEQYF. The CDR3 DNA sequence: TGTGCCAGCAGCCAATCTCTGTCAAGCTCCTACGAGCAGTACTTC.